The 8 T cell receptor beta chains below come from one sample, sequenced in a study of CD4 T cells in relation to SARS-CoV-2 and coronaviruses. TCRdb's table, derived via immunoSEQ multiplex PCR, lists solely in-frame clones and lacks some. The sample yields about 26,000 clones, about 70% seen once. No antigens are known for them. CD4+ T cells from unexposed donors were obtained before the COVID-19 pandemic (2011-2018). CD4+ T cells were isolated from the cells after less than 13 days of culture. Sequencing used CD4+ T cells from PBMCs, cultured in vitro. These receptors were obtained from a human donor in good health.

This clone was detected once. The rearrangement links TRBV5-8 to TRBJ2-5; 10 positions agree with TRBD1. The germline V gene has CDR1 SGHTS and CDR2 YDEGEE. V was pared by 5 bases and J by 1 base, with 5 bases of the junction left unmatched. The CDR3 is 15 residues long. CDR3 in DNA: TGTGCCAGCAGGAACCGGGACAGGGGCCAAGAGACCCAGTACTTC. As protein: CASRNRDRGQETQYF.

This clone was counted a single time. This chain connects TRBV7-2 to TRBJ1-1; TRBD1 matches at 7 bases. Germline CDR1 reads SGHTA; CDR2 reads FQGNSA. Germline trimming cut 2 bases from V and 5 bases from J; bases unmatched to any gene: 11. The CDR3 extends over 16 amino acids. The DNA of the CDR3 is TGTGCCAGCAGCTTAAGGCAGGGGGTGGTGTTGACTGAAGCTTTCTTT. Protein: CASSLRQGVVLTEAFF.

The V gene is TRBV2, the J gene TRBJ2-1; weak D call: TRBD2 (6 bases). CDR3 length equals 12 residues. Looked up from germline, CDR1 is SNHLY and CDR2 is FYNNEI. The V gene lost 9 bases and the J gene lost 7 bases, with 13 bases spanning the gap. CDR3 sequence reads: CASGVTSNEQFF. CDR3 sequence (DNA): TGTGCCAGTGGGGTGACTAGTAATGAGCAGTTCTTC.

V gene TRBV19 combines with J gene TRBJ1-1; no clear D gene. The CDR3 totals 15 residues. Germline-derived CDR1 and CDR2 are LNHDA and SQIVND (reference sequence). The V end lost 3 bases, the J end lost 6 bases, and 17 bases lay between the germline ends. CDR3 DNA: TGTGCCAGTAGTATCCGGACGACGCCCCACGCTGAAGCTTTCTTT. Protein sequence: CASSIRTTPHAEAFF. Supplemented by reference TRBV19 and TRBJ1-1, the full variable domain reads DGGITQSPKYLFRKEGQNVTLSCEQNLNHDAMYWYRQDPGQGLRLIYYSQIVNDFQKGDIAEGYSVSREKKESFPLTVTSAQKNPTAFYLCASSIRTTPHAEAFFGQGTRLTVV.

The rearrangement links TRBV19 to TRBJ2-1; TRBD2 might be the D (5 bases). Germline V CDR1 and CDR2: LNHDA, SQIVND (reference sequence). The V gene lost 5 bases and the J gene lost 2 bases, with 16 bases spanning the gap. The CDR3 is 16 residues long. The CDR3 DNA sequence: TGTGCCAGTAGTTCCCGAGGGTCCCAGCCCTACAATGAGCAGTTCTTC. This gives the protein CASSSRGSQPYNEQFF. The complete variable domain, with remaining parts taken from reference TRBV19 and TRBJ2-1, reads DGGITQSPKYLFRKEGQNVTLSCEQNLNHDAMYWYRQDPGQGLRLIYYSQIVNDFQKGDIAEGYSVSREKKESFPLTVTSAQKNPTAFYLCASSSRGSQPYNEQFFGPGTRLTVL.

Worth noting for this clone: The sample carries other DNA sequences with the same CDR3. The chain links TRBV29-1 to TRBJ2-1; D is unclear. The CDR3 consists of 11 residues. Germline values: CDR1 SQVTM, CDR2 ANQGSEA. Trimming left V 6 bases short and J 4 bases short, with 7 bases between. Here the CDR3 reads CSVQQYNEQFF. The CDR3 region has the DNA TGCAGCGTCCAGCAGTACAATGAGCAGTTCTTC.

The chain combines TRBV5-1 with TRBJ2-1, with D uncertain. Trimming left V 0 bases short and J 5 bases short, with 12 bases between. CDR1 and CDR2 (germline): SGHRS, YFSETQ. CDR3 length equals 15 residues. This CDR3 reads CASSLGPGGNNEQFF. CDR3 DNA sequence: TGCGCCAGCAGCTTGGGACCGGGCGGAAACAATGAGCAGTTCTTC.

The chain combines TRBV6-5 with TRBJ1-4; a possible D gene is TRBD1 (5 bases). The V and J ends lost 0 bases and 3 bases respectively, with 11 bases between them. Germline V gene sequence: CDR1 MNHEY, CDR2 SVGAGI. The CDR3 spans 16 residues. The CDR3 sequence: CASSYSTRGSNEKLFF. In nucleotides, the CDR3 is TGTGCCAGCAGTTACTCGACCCGGGGGTCTAATGAAAAACTGTTTTTT.